This T cell receptor beta chain was documented in a study of TIL therapy for anti-PD-1-resistant metastatic lung cancer. This clone was seen only once. Specified time point: pre-treatment sample, taken before nivolumab and TIL therapy. The immunoSEQ assay was v3. Data came from immunoSEQ multiplex PCR; TCRdb stores just in-frame clones and leaves some out. Among tens of thousands of clones listed, 79% were seen once. The clonotype was recovered from a man in his 70s with non-small cell lung cancer. Material: blood, obtained at baseline.

The CDR3 here is CASSRSGSRYNEQFF. In DNA, the CDR3 is TGTGCCAGCAGCCGTAGCGGGAGTAGATACAATGAGCAGTTCTTC. The chain combines TRBV7-3 with TRBJ2-1; the match to TRBD2 covers 9 bases. CDR3 size: 15 residues. Germline V CDR1 and CDR2: SGHTA, FQGTGA. Trimming cost V 5 bases and J 4 bases; bases outside gene matches: 6.